This note documents a single T cell receptor beta chain sequence. The antigen is undetermined. This record comes from a study of cytomegalovirus exposure and HLA in healthy donors. Study findings and constraints: Later on, a genetic analysis was performed. It linked a missense variant in DCLRE1C with V- and J-gene trimming of TCR beta. Associated with cytomegalovirus, according to the listing, were 150 to 200 TCR beta chains.

Trimming stripped 1 base from V and 4 bases from J, with 14 bases between. The CDR3 has 16 residues. Germline lookup yields CDR1 MGHRA and CDR2 YSYEKL. With 60 Vbeta and 13 Jbeta primers, the PCR was carried out. Original handling: Unique TCR beta chains totaled some 88 million in a later count, with around 11 million of them shared. Here immunoSEQ multiplex PCR was the method, and the copy in TCRdb shows in-frame clones only, minus some. That table supplies the V and J calls and clone size; D and trimming were determined from the DNA. Of around 100,000 clones in the sample, around four fifths were seen once.

The chain recombines TRBV4-1 with TRBJ1-3; D not certain. This clonotype was sampled from a man aged 35 to 55 in good health and CMV-seronegative. What was sequenced was PBMCs. The CDR3 loop is CASSQVIRMEGNTIYF. The CDR3 DNA follows: TGCGCCAGCAGCCAAGTAATCCGGATGGAGGGAAACACCATATATTTT.